This T cell receptor (beta chain) was recorded in a study of T cell responses to AZD1222 COVID-19 vaccine. Whole-study results and caveats: Just five or six AZD1222 recipients tested seropositive at baseline.

Sequencing used immunoSEQ multiplex PCR; TCRdb keeps in-frame clones, though not all of them. The sample contains roughly 98,000 clones, almost 90% of which appear only once. Trimming left V 0 bases short and J 4 bases short, with 11 bases between. The CDR3 is 15 residues long. Germline assignment: CDR1 ENHRY and CDR2 SYGVKD. As concerns this clone: Its antigen remains unidentified.

This sequence originates from an adult who received the AZD1222 COVID-19 vaccine. The V call is TRBV10-3, the J call TRBJ2-3; D is uncertain. The sequencing here drew on peripheral blood, taken 28 days after the second AZD1222 dose. CDR3 in amino acids: CAISESQLGPDTQYF. The CDR3, as DNA: TGTGCCATCAGTGAGTCTCAGCTCGGCCCAGATACGCAGTATTTT.